Below, 3 T cell receptor beta chains from the same sample are listed, as sequenced in a study of graft-versus-host responses after intestinal transplantation. Profiled with immunoSEQ multiplex PCR; TCRdb holds only in-frame clones, not every one. The data contain more than 20,000 clones, 92% of them seen just once; the ten biggest clones take up about 45%. The sample here was PBMCs, taken roughly 260 days after intestinal transplant. These receptors all stem from a human patient who received an intestinal transplant, so some T cells may come from the graft donor.

V gene TRBV6-4 combines with J gene TRBJ2-2, with no clear D. The CDR3 extends over 13 amino acids. The germline V and J ends were trimmed by 0 bases and 5 bases, with 4 bases remaining between them. The germline gives CDR1 MRHNA, CDR2 SNTAGT. CDR3 nucleotides: TGTGCCAGCAGTGACTCGGAGACCGGGGAGCTGTTTTTT. This codes for CASSDSETGELFF.

The V and J genes are TRBV28 and TRBJ2-1; TRBD2 agrees at 8 bases. The length of the CDR3 is 16 residues. Looked up from germline, CDR1 is MDHEN and CDR2 is SYDVKM. After removal of 4 bases from V and 5 bases from J, the junction contained 10 bases not matched to a gene. CDR3 coding DNA: TGTGCCAGCAGTTCCCGTAGCGGGAACCCTAACAATGAGCAGTTCTTC. Translating gives CASSSRSGNPNNEQFF. The full variable domain, its missing parts supplied by reference TRBV28 and TRBJ2-1, is DVKVTQSSRYLVKRTGEKVFLECVQDMDHENMFWYRQDPGLGLRLIYFSYDVKMKEKGDIPEGYSVSREKKERFSLILESASTNQTSMYLCASSSRSGNPNNEQFFGPGTRLTVL.

The chain is built from TRBV29-1 and TRBJ2-3, with D perhaps TRBD1 (8 bases). CDR1 SQVTM and CDR2 ANQGSEA come from the germline V gene. V was trimmed by 4 bases and J by 2 bases, leaving 22 bases between them. This CDR3 has 17 amino acids. This CDR3 is CSVAGGPGQEYTDTQYF. CDR3 coding DNA: TGCAGCGTTGCGGGAGGACCGGGACAGGAATACACAGATACGCAGTATTTT.